Following are 20 T cell receptor beta chains from one sample sequenced in a study of immune evolution from preneoplasia to lung adenocarcinoma. Only in-frame clones appear in the TCRdb table, and some are missing; sequencing was by immunoSEQ multiplex PCR. The sample has about 4,900 clones; around 84% are singletons. The sequenced material came from FFPE normal lung tissue adjacent to the tumor. The receptor source for this set is a person aged 50 to 70 with lung adenocarcinoma.

V usage is TRBV6-5 and J usage is TRBJ2-1, with 7 nucleotides matching TRBD2. The CDR3 extends over 13 amino acids. Germline V gene sequence: CDR1 MNHEY, CDR2 SVGAGI. V was clipped by 5 bases and J by 9 bases; unmatched bases: 7. The CDR3 DNA sequence: TGTGCCAGCAGTGGGGCGGGAGAGCCTGAGCAGTTCTTC. Translated: CASSGAGEPEQFF.

The J gene is TRBJ1-1, the V gene TRBV5-1; no clear D gene. V gave up 0 bases and J gave up 6 bases, with 12 bases separating them. The CDR3 loop spans 14 amino acids. Germline V gives CDR1 SGHRS, CDR2 YFSETQ. The CDR3 DNA reads TGCGCCAGCAGCTTGGTTTTGGACGGGTCTGAAGCTTTCTTT. The encoded protein is CASSLVLDGSEAFF.

This rearrangement joins TRBV28 to TRBJ1-2; perhaps TRBD1 as D (5 bases). V shed 10 bases and J shed 7 bases, with 28 bases lying between them. This CDR3 is built from 16 residues. Germline lookup yields CDR1 MDHEN and CDR2 SYDVKM. Here the CDR3 DNA reads TGTGCCACCCATTTAGGCTTAGGGGCTGAGCGGAGTGGCTACACCTTC. Translating gives CATHLGLGAERSGYTF.

The CDR3 coding sequence is TGCACCAGCAGCCAACTCTCCGAGGGCGGGCTGTTTTTT. Its protein product is CTSSQLSEGGLFF. This chain joins TRBV1 and TRBJ2-2; the table's TRBD2 call for D was not verified on the DNA. TRBV1 is described as a pseudogene. The CDR3 is 13 residues long.

The sample holds one count of this clone. The rearrangement links TRBV4-1 to TRBJ2-3; D might be TRBD1 (5 bases). CDR1 and CDR2 (germline): MGHRA, YSYEKL. The CDR3 is 16 residues long. V gave up 5 bases and J gave up 2 bases, with 17 bases separating them. Here the CDR3 reads CASSTQSRGFTDTQYF. DNA of the CDR3: TGCGCCAGCAGCACGCAAAGTAGGGGATTCACAGATACGCAGTATTTT.

This rearrangement joins TRBV28 to TRBJ1-4; D uncertain. CDR3 length equals 12 residues. Trimming removed 7 bases at V and 8 bases at J, with 11 bases between. Germline assignment: CDR1 MDHEN and CDR2 SYDVKM. The CDR3 coding sequence is TGTGCCAGCAACGACCGGACGGAAAAACTGTTTTTT. This encodes CASNDRTEKLFF.

V usage is TRBV2 and J usage is TRBJ1-1, with D perhaps TRBD1 (5 bases). The CDR3 contains 14 residues. Trimming shortened V by 7 bases and J by 0 bases, and 12 bases separated the two germline ends. The germline CDR1 and CDR2 sequences are SNHLY and FYNNEI. The CDR3 here is CASNPGALNTEAFF. CDR3 DNA sequence: TGTGCCAGCAACCCCGGGGCCTTGAACACTGAAGCTTTCTTT.

The V and J genes are TRBV7-2 and TRBJ1-5; no clear D. The V end was cut by 2 bases, the J end by 3 bases, with 8 bases between. CDR3 length: 14 residues. The germline gives CDR1 SGHTA, CDR2 FQGNSA. The CDR3, as DNA: TGTGCCAGCAGCTTATCGGGCCCCAATCAGCCCCAGCATTTT. It translates to CASSLSGPNQPQHF.

The chain recombines TRBV6-1 with TRBJ2-1; D unresolved. CDR3 length: 18 amino acids. CDR1 MNHNS and CDR2 SASEGT come from the germline V gene. Trimming shortened V by 1 base and J by 4 bases, and 20 bases separated the two germline ends. In DNA, the CDR3 is TGTGCCAGCAGTGAAGAAGCCCTTTCGAATAGCTTATACAATGAGCAGTTCTTC. This codes for CASSEEALSNSLYNEQFF.

This clone was detected only a few times. V is TRBV29-1 and J is TRBJ2-3; D uncertain. V was trimmed by 7 bases and J by 1 base, leaving 15 bases between them. This CDR3 has 14 residues. Germline CDR1 and CDR2: SQVTM and ANQGSEA. CDR3 nucleotides: TGCAGCGCACTGAACAGTTTTGGCACAGATACGCAGTATTTT. Translated, it gives CSALNSFGTDTQYF.

The chain employs TRBV6-5 and TRBJ1-4; no firm D call. This CDR3 comprises 15 residues. Germline loops: CDR1 MNHEY, CDR2 SVGAGI. Deletions cut 0 bases from V and 0 bases from J, with 5 bases between. CDR3 protein: CASSYSGATNEKLFF. The CDR3 DNA reads as TGTGCCAGCAGTTACTCCGGCGCAACTAATGAAAAACTGTTTTTT.

This clone was seen a handful of times. The J gene is TRBJ1-3, the V gene TRBV10-3; D not certain. Trimming removed 11 bases from V and 4 bases from J, with 12 bases in between. The CDR3 is 12 amino acids. Germline values: CDR1 ENHRY, CDR2 SYGVKD. The CDR3 region is CAANRDGNTIYF. DNA of the CDR3: TGTGCCGCTAACAGAGACGGAAACACCATATATTTT.

This chain connects TRBV11-2 to TRBJ2-2; no clear D gene. V lost 4 bases, J lost 5 bases, and 17 bases lay in between. The CDR3 consists of 16 residues. Germline V CDR1 and CDR2: SGHAT, FQNNGV. This CDR3 is CASSSFPLGGTGELFF. CDR3 DNA sequence: TGTGCCAGCAGCTCGTTTCCATTGGGTGGGACCGGGGAGCTGTTTTTT.

This chain connects TRBV14 to TRBJ2-3; D gene uncertain. The germline V and J ends were trimmed by 4 bases and 2 bases, with 13 bases remaining between them. The CDR3 extends over 15 amino acids. Germline assignment: CDR1 SGHDN and CDR2 FVKESK. The CDR3 here is CASSREFGLTDTQYF. As DNA, the CDR3 is TGTGCCAGCAGCCGGGAATTCGGGCTCACAGATACGCAGTATTTT.

In this sample, this clone turned up a few times. The V gene is TRBV10-3, the J gene TRBJ2-1; 8 positions match TRBD1. J lost 5 bases, V lost 4 bases, and 4 bases had no gene match. The CDR3 spans 14 residues. Germline lookup yields CDR1 ENHRY and CDR2 SYGVKD. CDR3 coding DNA: TGTGCCATCAGTGGCGGGACAGGACACAATGAGCAGTTCTTC. Amino acid sequence: CAISGGTGHNEQFF.

About this clone itself: The sample contains more than one DNA sequence encoding this CDR3. The chain is built from TRBV7-9 and TRBJ2-2; no firm D call. V lost 5 bases to trimming and J lost 5 bases, with 9 bases between them. This CDR3 has 13 amino acids. Germline V gene data show CDR1 as SEHNR and CDR2 as FQNEAQ (reference sequence). CDR3 coding DNA: TGTGCCAGCAGCCCAGAGTGGACCGGGGAGCTGTTTTTT. Its translation: CASSPEWTGELFF.

This chain joins TRBV5-1 and TRBJ2-2, with 7 bases that match TRBD1. CDR1 is SGHRS and CDR2 is YFSETQ in the germline V gene. The CDR3 is 12 residues long. The V gene end was trimmed by 3 bases and the J gene end by 9 bases; junction bases not matched to a gene: 2. The CDR3 is CASSSTGRELFF. In nucleotides, the CDR3 is TGCGCCAGCAGCTCGACAGGGAGGGAGCTGTTTTTT.

The rearrangement uses TRBV12-1 and TRBJ2-3; the DNA was not used to check the table's D call, TRBD1. TRBV12-1 is a documented pseudogene. This CDR3 contains 15 residues. CDR3 region: CASSSPEQSTDTQYF. In DNA form, the CDR3 reads TGTGCCAGCAGCTCACCGGAACAGAGCACAGATACGCAGTATTTT.

The chain is built from TRBV6-9 and TRBJ1-2; possibly TRBD1 for D (6 bases). The CDR3 is made up of 13 amino acids. The V gene lost 6 bases and the J gene lost 7 bases, with 15 bases spanning the gap. Germline assignment: CDR1 MNHGY and CDR2 SVAAGI. CDR3 in DNA: TGTGCCAGCAGCTTACAGGGACGAGGTGGCTACACCTTC. Translating it yields CASSLQGRGGYTF.

This clone was observed a few times. J is TRBJ2-1 and V is TRBV11-2; 7 nucleotides agree with TRBD2. This CDR3 is 14 amino acids long. From germline, CDR1 is SGHAT and CDR2 FQNNGV. The J segment lost 9 bases and the V segment lost 5 bases, leaving 10 bases of the junction unmatched. The chain's CDR3 is CASSGSGIGREQFF. The CDR3 DNA reads TGTGCCAGCAGCGGAAGCGGGATCGGTCGTGAGCAGTTCTTC.